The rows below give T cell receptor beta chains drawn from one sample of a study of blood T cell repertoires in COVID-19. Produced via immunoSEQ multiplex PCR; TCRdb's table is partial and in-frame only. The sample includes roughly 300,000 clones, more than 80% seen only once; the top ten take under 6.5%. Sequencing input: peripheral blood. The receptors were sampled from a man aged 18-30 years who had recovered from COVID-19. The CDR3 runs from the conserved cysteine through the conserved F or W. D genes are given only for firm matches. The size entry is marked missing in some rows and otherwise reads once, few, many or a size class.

CDR3 DNA: TGTGCCAGTAGTTTACTAGCGGGCTACGAGCAGTACTTC
CDR3 protein: CASSLLAGYEQYF
V gene: TRBV19
clone size: -
D gene: TRBD2
J gene: TRBJ2-7

CDR3 DNA: TGTGCCAGCAGTTCTCCACAGGGGAACCAATACGAGCAGTACTTC
CDR3 protein: CASSSPQGNQYEQYF
V gene: TRBV6-2/TRBV6-3
clone size: -
D gene: TRBD1
J gene: TRBJ2-7

CDR3 DNA: TGTGCCAGCAGAAGCGGGACAGGCGGAAGTTCACCCCTCCACTTT
CDR3 protein: CASRSGTGGSSPLHF
V gene: TRBV5-4
clone size: -
D gene: TRBD1
J gene: TRBJ1-6

CDR3 DNA: TGCGCCAGCAGTAGCGGGAGTTACGCCGACGAGCAGTACTTC
CDR3 protein: CASSSGSYADEQYF
V gene: TRBV5-1
clone size: -
D gene: TRBD2
J gene: TRBJ2-7

CDR3 DNA: TGTGCCAGCGACAGGGGGCAGGAGTATGGCTACACCTTC
CDR3 protein: CASDRGQEYGYTF
V gene: TRBV10-3
clone size: few
D gene: TRBD1
J gene: TRBJ1-2

CDR3 DNA: TGTGCCAGCAGTCAGACTCTTTCTGGGGCCAACGTCCTGACTTTC
CDR3 protein: CASSQTLSGANVLTF
V gene: TRBV6-2/TRBV6-3
clone size: -
D gene: -
J gene: TRBJ2-6

CDR3 DNA: TGTGCCAGCAGCTTCGGGGGGCCCTACGAGCAGTACTTC
CDR3 protein: CASSFGGPYEQYF
V gene: TRBV11-1
clone size: -
D gene: -
J gene: TRBJ2-7

CDR3 DNA: TGTGCCAGCAGTTTGGTACAGGGGGCGCAAGAGCAGTACTTC
CDR3 protein: CASSLVQGAQEQYF
V gene: TRBV27
clone size: -
D gene: TRBD1
J gene: TRBJ2-7

CDR3 DNA: TGTGCCAGCAGCCAAGATTACGGGACTGTCCAAGAGACCCAGTACTTC
CDR3 protein: CASSQDYGTVQETQYF
V gene: TRBV3-1/TRBV3-2
clone size: -
D gene: -
J gene: TRBJ2-5

CDR3 DNA: TGTGCCAGCAGCCAATTTGAGGAGCAGTACTTC
CDR3 protein: CASSQFEEQYF
V gene: TRBV16
clone size: -
D gene: -
J gene: TRBJ2-7

CDR3 DNA: TGTGCCAGCAGCTGGGGCTGGGACACTGAAGCTTTCTTT
CDR3 protein: CASSWGWDTEAFF
V gene: TRBV5-6
clone size: -
D gene: -
J gene: TRBJ1-1

CDR3 DNA: TGTGCCATCAGGGGACTAGCGGGAGGGCCGGGGGCCGGGGAGCTGTTTTTT
CDR3 protein: CAIRGLAGGPGAGELFF
V gene: TRBV10-3
clone size: -
D gene: TRBD2
J gene: TRBJ2-2

CDR3 DNA: TGTGCCAGCAGCTTGAGGCGGGGACTAGTCGAAGACGAGCAGTACTTC
CDR3 protein: CASSLRRGLVEDEQYF
V gene: TRBV7-8
clone size: -
D gene: TRBD2
J gene: TRBJ2-7